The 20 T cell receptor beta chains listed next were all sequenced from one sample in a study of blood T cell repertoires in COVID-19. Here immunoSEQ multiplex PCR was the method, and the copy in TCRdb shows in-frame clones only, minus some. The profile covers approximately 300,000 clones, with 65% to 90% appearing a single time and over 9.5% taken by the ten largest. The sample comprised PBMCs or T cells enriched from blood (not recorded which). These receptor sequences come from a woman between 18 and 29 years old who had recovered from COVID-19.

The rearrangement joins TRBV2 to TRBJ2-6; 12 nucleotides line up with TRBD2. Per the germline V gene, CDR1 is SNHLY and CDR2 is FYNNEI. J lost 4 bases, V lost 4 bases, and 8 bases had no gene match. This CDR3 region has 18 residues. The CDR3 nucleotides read TGTGCCAGCAGTGCGCGACTAGCGGGAGTCCCCGGGGCCAACGTCCTGACTTTC. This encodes CASSARLAGVPGANVLTF.

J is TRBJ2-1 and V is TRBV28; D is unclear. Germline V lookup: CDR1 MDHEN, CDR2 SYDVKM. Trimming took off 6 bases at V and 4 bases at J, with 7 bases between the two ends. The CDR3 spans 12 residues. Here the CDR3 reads CASSPQYNEQFF. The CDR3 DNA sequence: TGTGCCAGCAGCCCCCAGTACAATGAGCAGTTCTTC.

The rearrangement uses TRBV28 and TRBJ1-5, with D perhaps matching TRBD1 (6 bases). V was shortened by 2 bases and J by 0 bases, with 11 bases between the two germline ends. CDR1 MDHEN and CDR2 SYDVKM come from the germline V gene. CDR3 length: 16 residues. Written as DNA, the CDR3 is TGTGCCAGCAGTTTACACGACAGGTATAGCAATCAGCCCCAGCATTTT. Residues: CASSLHDRYSNQPQHF.

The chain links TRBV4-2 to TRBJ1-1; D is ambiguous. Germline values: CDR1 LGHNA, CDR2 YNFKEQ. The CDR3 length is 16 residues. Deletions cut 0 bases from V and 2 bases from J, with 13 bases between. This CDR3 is CASSQDQLEINTEAFF. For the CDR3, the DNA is TGTGCCAGCAGCCAAGATCAATTAGAGATTAACACTGAAGCTTTCTTT.

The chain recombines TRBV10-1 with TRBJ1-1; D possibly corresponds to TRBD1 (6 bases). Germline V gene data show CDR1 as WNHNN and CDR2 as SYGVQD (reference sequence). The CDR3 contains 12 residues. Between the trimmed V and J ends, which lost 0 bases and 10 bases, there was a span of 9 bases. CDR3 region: CASSESETGAFF. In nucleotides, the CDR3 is TGCGCCAGCAGTGAGTCAGAGACAGGAGCTTTCTTT.

The CDR3 sequence is CASSLSGSEPYEQYF. The CDR3 DNA is TGTGCCAGCAGTTTAAGCGGGAGTGAGCCCTACGAGCAGTACTTC. The chain uses TRBV28 and TRBJ2-7; TRBD2 matches 8 bases. After removal of 2 bases from V and 2 bases from J, the junction contained 5 bases not matched to a gene. The CDR3 has 15 residues. Germline V gene data show CDR1 as MDHEN and CDR2 as SYDVKM.

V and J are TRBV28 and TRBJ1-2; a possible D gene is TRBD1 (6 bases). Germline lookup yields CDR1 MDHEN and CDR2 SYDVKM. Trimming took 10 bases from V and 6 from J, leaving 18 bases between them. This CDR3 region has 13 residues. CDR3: CATTMENRDGYTF. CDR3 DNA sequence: TGTGCCACCACTATGGAAAACAGGGATGGCTACACCTTC.

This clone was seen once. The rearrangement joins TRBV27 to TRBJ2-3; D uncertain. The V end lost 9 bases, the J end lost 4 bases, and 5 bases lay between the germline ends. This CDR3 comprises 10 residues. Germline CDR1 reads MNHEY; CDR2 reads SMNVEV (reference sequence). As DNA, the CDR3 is TGTGCCAGTGGAGCAGATACGCAGTATTTT. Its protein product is CASGADTQYF.

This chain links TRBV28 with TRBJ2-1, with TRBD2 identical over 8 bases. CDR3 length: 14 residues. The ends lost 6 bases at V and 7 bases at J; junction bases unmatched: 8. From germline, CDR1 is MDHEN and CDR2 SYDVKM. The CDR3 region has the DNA TGTGCCAGCAGATCTGGGACTAGAGAGAATGAGCAGTTCTTC. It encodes CASRSGTRENEQFF. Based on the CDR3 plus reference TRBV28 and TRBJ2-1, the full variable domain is DVKVTQSSRYLVKRTGEKVFLECVQDMDHENMFWYRQDPGLGLRLIYFSYDVKMKEKGDIPEGYSVSREKKERFSLILESASTNQTSMYLCASRSGTRENEQFFGPGTRLTVL.

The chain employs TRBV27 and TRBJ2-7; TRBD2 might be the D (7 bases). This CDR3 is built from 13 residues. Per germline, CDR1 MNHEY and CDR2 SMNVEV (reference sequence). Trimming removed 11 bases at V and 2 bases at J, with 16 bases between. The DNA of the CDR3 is TGTGCCGGGTGGGGGGGCCTAACCTACGAGCAGTACTTC. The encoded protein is CAGWGGLTYEQYF.

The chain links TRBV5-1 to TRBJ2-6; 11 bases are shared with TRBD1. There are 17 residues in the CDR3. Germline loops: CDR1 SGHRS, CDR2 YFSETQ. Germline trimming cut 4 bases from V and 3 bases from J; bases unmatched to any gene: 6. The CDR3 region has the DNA TGCGCCAGCAGCACGAGGGACAGGGGGTTTGGGGCCAACGTCCTGACTTTC. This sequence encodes CASSTRDRGFGANVLTF.

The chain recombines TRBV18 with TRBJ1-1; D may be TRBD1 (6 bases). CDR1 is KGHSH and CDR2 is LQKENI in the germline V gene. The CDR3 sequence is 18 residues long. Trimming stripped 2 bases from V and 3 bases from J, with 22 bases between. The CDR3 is CASSPFSGRGSAYTEAFF. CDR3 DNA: TGTGCCAGCTCACCATTCTCGGGCAGGGGCTCAGCGTACACTGAAGCTTTCTTT.

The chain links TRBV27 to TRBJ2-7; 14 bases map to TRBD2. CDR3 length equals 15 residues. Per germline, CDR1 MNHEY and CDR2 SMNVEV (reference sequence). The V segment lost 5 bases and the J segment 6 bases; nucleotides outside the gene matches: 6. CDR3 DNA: TGTGCCAGCAGTCCTGGACTAGCGGGAGGCAGCGAGCAGTACTTC. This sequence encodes CASSPGLAGGSEQYF.

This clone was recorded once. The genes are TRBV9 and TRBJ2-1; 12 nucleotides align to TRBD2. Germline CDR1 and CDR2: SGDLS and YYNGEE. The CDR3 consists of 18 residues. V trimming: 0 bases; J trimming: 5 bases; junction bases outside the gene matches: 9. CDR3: CASSVEGLAGGQDNEQFF. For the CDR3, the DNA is TGTGCCAGCAGCGTAGAGGGGCTAGCGGGAGGGCAAGACAATGAGCAGTTCTTC.

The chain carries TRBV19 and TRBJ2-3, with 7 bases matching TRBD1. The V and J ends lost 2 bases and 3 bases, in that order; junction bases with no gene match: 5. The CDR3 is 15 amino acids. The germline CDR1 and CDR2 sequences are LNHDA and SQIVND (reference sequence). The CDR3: CASSILARGTDTQYF. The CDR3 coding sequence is TGTGCCAGTAGTATATTAGCCAGGGGGACAGATACGCAGTATTTT. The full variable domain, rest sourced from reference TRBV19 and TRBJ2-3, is DGGITQSPKYLFRKEGQNVTLSCEQNLNHDAMYWYRQDPGQGLRLIYYSQIVNDFQKGDIAEGYSVSREKKESFPLTVTSAQKNPTAFYLCASSILARGTDTQYFGPGTRLTVL.

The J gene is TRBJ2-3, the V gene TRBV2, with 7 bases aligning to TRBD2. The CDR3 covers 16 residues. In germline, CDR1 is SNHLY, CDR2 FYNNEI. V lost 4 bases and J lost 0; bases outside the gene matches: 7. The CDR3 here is CASSGSGISSTDTQYF. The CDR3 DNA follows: TGTGCCAGCAGTGGAAGCGGGATTTCTAGCACAGATACGCAGTATTTT.

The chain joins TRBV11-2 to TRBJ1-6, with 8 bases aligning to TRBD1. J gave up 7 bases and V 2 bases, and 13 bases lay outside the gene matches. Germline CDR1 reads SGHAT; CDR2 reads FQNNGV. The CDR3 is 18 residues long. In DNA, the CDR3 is TGTGCCAGCAGCTTAAGGGGACAGGCAACCTTTTTAAATTCACCCCTCCACTTT. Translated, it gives CASSLRGQATFLNSPLHF.

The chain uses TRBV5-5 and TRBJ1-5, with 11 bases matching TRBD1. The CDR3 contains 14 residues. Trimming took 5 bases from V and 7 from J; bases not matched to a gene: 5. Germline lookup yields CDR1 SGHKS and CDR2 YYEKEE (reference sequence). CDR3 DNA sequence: TGTGCCAGCAGTTGGACAGGGGGCAGCCAGCCCCAGCATTTT. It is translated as CASSWTGGSQPQHF.

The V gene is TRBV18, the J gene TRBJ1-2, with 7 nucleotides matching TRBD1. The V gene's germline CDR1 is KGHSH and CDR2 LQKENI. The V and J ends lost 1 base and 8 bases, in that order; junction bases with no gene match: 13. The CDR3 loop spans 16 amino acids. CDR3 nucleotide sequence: TGTGCCAGCTCACCACAGTTGGACAGGCCGAGCGGCGGCTACACCTTC. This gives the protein CASSPQLDRPSGGYTF. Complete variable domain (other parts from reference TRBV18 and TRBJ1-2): NAGVMQNPRHLVRRRGQEARLRCSPMKGHSHVYWYRQLPEEGLKFMVYLQKENIIDESGMPKERFSAEFPKEGPSILRIQQVVRGDSAAYFCASSPQLDRPSGGYTFGSGTRLTVV.

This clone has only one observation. Written as DNA, the CDR3 is TGTGCCAGCAGCCAAGTAGGGGGAGTCGACGAGCAGTACTTC. It specifies CASSQVGGVDEQYF. The chain combines TRBV3-1 (or the pseudogene TRBV3-2) with TRBJ2-7, with D perhaps matching TRBD1 (6 bases). The CDR3 spans 14 residues. Looked up from germline, CDR1 is LGHDT and CDR2 is YNNKEL (reference sequence). The V end was cut by 1 base, the J end by 5 bases, with 12 bases between.